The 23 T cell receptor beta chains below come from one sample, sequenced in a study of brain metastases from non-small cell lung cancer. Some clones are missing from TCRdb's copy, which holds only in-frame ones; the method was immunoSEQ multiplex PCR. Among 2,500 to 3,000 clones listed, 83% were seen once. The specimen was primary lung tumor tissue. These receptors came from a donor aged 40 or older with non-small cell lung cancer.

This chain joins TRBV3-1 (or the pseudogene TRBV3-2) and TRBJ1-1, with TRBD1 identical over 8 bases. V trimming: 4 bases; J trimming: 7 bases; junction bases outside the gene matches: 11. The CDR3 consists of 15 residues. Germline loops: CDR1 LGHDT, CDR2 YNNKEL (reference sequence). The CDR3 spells CASSPGAGGAGEAFF. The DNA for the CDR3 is TGTGCCAGCAGCCCAGGGGCAGGGGGCGCAGGTGAAGCTTTCTTT.

The CDR3 region is CATGGTGSMNTEAFF. CDR3 nucleotide sequence: TGTGCCACCGGGGGGACAGGGAGTATGAACACTGAAGCTTTCTTT. This sequence joins TRBV10-3 and TRBJ1-1, with 9 bases matching TRBD1. Germline V gives CDR1 ENHRY, CDR2 SYGVKD. This CDR3 is built from 15 residues. Trimming at V came to 10 bases and at J to 0 bases, leaving 9 bases not matched to a gene.

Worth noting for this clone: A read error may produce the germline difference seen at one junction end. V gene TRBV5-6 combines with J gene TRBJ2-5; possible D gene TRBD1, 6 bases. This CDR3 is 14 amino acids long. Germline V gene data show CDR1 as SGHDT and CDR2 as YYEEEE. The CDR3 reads CANSLAGGPETQYF. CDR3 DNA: TGTGCCAACAGCTTGGCTGGGGGCCCAGAGACCCAGTACTTC.

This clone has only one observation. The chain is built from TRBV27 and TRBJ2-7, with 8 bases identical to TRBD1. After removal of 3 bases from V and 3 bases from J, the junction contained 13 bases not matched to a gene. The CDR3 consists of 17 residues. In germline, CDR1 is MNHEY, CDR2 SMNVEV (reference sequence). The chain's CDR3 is CASSFSGTGTGRYEQYF. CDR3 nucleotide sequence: TGTGCCAGCAGTTTCTCCGGGACCGGGACAGGACGCTACGAGCAGTACTTC.

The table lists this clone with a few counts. The CDR3 DNA reads TGTGCCAGCAGTGAAGCGAAGGGGCTAGTTTCACCCCTCCACTTT. Protein product: CASSEAKGLVSPLHF. The rearrangement uses TRBV6-1 and TRBJ1-6; possible D gene TRBD1, 5 bases. Trimming took 0 bases from V and 9 from J, leaving 12 bases between them. CDR1 is MNHNS, CDR2 SASEGT, per germline. This CDR3 contains 15 residues.

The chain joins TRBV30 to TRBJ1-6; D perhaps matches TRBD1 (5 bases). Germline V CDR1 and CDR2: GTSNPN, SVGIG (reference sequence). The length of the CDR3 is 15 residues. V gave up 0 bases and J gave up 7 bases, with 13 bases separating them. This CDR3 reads CAWSVIGTGNSPLHF. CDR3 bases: TGTGCCTGGAGTGTAATTGGGACGGGCAATTCACCCCTCCACTTT.

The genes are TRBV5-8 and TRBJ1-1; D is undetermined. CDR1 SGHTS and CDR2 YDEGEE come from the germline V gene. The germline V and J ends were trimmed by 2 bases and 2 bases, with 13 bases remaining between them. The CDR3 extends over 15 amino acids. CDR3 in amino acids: CASSFQTARNTEAFF. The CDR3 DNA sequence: TGTGCCAGCAGCTTTCAAACAGCGAGAAACACTGAAGCTTTCTTT.

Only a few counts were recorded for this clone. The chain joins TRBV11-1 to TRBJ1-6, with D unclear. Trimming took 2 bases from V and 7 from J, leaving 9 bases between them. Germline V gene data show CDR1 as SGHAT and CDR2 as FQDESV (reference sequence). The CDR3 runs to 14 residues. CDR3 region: CASSLTNINSPLHF. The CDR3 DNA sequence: TGTGCCAGCAGCTTAACGAACATCAATTCACCCCTCCACTTT.

DNA for the CDR3: TGTGCCACCTCAGGGGCACTCTCTGGTGGCTACACCTTC. Protein product: CATSGALSGGYTF. The chain recombines TRBV27 with TRBJ1-2; TRBD1 might be the D (6 bases). Germline V gives CDR1 MNHEY, CDR2 SMNVEV (reference sequence). The CDR3 consists of 13 residues. The V gene lost 10 bases and the J gene lost 7 bases, with 19 bases spanning the gap.

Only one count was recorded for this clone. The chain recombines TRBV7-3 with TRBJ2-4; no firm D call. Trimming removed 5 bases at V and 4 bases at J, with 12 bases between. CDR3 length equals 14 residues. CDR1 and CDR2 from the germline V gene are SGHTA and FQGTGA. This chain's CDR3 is CASSQDPAKNIQYF. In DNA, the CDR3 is TGTGCCAGCAGCCAGGACCCGGCGAAAAACATTCAGTACTTC.

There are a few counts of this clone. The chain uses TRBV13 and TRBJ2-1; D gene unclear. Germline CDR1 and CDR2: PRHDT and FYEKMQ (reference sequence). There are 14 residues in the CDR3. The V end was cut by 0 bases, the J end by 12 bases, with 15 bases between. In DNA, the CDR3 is TGTGCCAGCAGCTTAGGTTCTACACCTCCCGGGCAGTTCTTC. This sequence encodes CASSLGSTPPGQFF.

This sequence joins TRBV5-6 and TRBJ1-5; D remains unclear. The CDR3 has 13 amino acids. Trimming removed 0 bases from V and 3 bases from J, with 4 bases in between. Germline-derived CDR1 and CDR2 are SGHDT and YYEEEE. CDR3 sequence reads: CASSLDPNQPQHF. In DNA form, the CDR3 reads TGTGCCAGCAGCTTGGATCCCAATCAGCCCCAGCATTTT.

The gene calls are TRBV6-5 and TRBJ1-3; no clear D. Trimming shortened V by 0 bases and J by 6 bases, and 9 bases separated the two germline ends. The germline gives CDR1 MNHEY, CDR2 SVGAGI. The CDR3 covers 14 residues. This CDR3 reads CASSYSSSENTIYF. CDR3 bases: TGTGCCAGCAGTTACTCGTCGAGTGAAAACACCATATATTTT.

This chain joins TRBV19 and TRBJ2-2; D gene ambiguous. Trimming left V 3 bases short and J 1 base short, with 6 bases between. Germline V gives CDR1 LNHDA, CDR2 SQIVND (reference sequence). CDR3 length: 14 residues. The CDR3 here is CASSISRNTGELFF. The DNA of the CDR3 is TGTGCCAGTAGTATTTCCCGGAACACCGGGGAGCTGTTTTTT.

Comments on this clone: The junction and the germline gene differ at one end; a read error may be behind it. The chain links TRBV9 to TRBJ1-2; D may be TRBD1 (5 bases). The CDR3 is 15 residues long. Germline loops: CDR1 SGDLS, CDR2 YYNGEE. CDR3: CTSSVEGRAIYGYTF. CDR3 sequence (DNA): TGTACCAGCAGCGTAGAAGGCAGGGCCATCTATGGCTACACCTTC.

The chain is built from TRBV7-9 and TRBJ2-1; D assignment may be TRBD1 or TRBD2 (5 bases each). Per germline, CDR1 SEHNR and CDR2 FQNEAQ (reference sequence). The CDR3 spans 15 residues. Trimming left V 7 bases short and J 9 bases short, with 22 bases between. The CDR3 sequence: CASTPGMGRDGEQFF. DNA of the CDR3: TGTGCCAGCACCCCGGGGATGGGGCGAGACGGTGAGCAGTTCTTC.

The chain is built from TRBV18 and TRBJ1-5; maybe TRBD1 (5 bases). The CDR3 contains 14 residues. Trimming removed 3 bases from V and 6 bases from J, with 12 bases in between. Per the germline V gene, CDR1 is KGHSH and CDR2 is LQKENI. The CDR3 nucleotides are TGTGCCAGCTCACCGGGACGAGGCTTTCAGCCCCAGCATTTT. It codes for CASSPGRGFQPQHF.

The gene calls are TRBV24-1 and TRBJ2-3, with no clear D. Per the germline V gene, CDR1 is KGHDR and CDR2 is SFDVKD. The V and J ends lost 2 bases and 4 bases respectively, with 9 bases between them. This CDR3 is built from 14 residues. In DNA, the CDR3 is TGTGCCACCAGTGATTCGGATTTGGCAGATACGCAGTATTTT. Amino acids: CATSDSDLADTQYF.

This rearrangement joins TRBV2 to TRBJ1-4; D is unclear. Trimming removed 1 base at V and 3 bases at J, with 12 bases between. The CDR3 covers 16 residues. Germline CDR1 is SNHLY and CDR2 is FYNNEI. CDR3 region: CASSEGAAVSNEKLFF. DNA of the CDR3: TGTGCCAGCAGTGAAGGGGCGGCAGTTTCTAATGAAAAACTGTTTTTT.

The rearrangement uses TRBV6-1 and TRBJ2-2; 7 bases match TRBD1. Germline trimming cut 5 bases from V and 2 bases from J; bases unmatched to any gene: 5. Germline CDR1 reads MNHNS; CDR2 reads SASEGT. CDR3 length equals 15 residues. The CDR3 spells CASSPGQTNTGELFF. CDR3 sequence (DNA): TGTGCCAGCAGTCCGGGACAGACAAACACCGGGGAGCTGTTTTTT.

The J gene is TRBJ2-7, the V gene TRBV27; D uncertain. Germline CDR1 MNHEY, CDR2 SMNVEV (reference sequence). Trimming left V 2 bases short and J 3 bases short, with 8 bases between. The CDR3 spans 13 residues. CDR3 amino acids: CASSLVSGYEQYF. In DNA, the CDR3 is TGTGCCAGCAGTTTAGTCTCAGGCTACGAGCAGTACTTC.

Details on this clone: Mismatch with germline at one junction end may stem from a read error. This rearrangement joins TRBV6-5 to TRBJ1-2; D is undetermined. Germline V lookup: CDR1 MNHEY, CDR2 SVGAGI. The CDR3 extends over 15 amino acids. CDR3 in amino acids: CTSTDTSTGWRGYTF. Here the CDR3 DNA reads TGTACCAGCACCGACACCTCGACCGGCTGGCGGGGCTACACCTTC.

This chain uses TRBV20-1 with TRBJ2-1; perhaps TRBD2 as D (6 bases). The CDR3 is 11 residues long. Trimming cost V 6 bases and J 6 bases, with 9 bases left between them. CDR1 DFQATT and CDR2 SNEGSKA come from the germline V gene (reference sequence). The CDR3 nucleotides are TGCAGTGCGACGACTAGCAATGAGCAGTTCTTC. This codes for CSATTSNEQFF.